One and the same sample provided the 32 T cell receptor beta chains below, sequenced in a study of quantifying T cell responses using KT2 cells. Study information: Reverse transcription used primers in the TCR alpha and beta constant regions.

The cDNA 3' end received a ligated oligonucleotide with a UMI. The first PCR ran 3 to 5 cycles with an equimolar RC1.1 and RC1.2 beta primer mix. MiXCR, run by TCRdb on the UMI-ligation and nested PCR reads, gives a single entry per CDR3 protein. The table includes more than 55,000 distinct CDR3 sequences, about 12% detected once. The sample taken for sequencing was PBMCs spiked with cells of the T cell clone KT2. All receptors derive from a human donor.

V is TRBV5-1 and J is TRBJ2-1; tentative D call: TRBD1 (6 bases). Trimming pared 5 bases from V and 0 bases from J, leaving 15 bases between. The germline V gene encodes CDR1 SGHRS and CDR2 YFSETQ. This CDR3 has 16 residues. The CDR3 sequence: CASRKYTGSSYNEQFF. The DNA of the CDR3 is TGCGCCAGCAGGAAATACACAGGGAGCTCCTACAATGAGCAGTTCTTC.

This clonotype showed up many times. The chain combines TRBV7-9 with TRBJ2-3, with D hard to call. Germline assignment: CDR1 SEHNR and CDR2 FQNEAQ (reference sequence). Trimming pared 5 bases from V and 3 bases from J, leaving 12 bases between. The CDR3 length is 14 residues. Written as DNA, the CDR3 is TGTGCCAGCAGCCGAGGTTCTTTTACAGATACGCAGTATTTT. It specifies CASSRGSFTDTQYF.

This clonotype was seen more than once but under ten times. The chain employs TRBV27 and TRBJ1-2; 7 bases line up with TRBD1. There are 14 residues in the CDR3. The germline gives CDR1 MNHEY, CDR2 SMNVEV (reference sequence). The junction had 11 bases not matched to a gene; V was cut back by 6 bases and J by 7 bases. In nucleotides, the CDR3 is TGTGCCAGCAGGACCGACAGGGTGATTGGTGGCTACACCTTC. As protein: CASRTDRVIGGYTF.

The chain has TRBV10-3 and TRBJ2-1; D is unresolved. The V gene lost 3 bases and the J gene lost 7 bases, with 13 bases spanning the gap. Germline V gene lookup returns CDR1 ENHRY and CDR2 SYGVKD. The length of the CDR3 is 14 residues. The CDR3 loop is CAISDVGLWNEQFF. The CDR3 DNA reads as TGTGCCATCAGTGATGTGGGGTTGTGGAATGAGCAGTTCTTC.

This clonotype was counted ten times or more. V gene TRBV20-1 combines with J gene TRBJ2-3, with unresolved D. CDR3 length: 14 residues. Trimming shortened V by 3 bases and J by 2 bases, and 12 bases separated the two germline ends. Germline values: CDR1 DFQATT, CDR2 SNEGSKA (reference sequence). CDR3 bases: TGCAGTGCTAGTATTGGCGGTCTCACAGATACGCAGTATTTT. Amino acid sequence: CSASIGGLTDTQYF.

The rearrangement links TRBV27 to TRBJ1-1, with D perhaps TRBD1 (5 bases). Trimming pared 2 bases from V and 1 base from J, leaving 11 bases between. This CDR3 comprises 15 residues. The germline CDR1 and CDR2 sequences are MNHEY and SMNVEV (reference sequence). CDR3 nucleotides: TGTGCCAGCAGTTTAGCGGCGGGGCAGAACACTGAAGCTTTCTTT. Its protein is CASSLAAGQNTEAFF.

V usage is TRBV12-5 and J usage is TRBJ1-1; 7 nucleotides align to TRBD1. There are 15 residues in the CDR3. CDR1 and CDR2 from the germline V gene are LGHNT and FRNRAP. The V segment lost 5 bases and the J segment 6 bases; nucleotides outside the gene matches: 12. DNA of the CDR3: TGTGCTAGTGGTCCCCCCCGACAGGGCAACCCTGAAGCTTTCTTT. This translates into CASGPPRQGNPEAFF.

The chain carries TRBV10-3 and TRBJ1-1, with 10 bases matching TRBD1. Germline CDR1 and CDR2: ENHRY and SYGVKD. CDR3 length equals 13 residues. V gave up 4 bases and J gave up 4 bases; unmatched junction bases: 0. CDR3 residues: CAISGTGGTEAFF. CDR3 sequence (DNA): TGTGCCATCAGTGGGACAGGGGGCACTGAAGCTTTCTTT.

CDR3 coding DNA: TGCGCCAGCAGCCAATGGACCGGGGCATCCTACGAGCAGTACTTC. Amino acid sequence: CASSQWTGASYEQYF. J is TRBJ2-7 and V is TRBV4-3; D could derive from TRBD1 or TRBD2 (5 bases each). Trimming removed 2 bases at V and 1 base at J, with 12 bases between. Per germline, CDR1 LGHNA and CDR2 YSLEER. The CDR3 sequence is 15 residues long.

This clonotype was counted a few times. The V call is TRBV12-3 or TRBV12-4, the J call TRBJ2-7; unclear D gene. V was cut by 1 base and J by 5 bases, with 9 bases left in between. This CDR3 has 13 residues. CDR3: CASSLGKFHEQYF. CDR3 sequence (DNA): TGTGCCAGCAGTTTAGGGAAGTTCCACGAGCAGTACTTC.

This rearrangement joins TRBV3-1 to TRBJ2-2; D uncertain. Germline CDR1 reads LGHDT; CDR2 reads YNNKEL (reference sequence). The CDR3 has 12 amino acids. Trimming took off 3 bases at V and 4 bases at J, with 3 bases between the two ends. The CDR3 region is CASSQLTGELFF. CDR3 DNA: TGTGCCAGCAGCCAGCTCACCGGGGAGCTGTTTTTT.

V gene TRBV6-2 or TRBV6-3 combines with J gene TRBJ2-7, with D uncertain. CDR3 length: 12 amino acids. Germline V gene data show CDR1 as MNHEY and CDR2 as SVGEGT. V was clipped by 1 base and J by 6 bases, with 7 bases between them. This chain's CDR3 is CASSYFGFEQYF. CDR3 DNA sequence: TGTGCCAGCAGTTACTTTGGTTTCGAGCAGTACTTC.

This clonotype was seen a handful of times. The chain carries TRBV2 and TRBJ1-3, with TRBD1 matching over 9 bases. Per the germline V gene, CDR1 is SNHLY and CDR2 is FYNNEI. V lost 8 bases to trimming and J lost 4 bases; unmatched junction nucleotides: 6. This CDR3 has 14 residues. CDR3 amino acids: CASGRQGEGNTIYF. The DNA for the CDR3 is TGTGCCAGCGGTCGACAGGGGGAAGGAAACACCATATATTTT.

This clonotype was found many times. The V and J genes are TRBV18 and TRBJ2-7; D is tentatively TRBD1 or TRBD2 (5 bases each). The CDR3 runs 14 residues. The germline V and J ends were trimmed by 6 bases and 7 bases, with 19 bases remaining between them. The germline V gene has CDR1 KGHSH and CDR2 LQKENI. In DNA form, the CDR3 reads TGTGCCAGCTCGCCCGGGACGGAGAATAAGGAGCAGTACTTC. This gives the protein CASSPGTENKEQYF.

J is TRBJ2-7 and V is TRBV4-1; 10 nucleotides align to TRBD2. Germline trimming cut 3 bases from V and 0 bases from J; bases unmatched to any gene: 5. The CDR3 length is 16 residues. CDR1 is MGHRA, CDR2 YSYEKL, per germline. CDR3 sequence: CASSQGSGGTSYEQYF. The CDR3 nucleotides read TGCGCCAGCAGCCAGGGTAGCGGGGGGACCTCCTACGAGCAGTACTTC.

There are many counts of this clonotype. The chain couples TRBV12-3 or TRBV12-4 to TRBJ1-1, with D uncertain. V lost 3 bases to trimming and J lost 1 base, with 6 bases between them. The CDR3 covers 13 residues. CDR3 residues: CASSFTRNTEAFF. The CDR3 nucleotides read TGTGCCAGCAGTTTCACACGGAACACTGAAGCTTTCTTT.

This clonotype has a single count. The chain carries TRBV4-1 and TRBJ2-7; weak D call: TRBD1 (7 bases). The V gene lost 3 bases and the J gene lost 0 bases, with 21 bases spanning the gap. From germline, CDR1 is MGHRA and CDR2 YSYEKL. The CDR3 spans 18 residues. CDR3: CASSHAGGAGGLSYEQYF. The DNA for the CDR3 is TGCGCCAGCAGCCACGCCGGCGGGGCAGGGGGACTCTCCTACGAGCAGTACTTC.

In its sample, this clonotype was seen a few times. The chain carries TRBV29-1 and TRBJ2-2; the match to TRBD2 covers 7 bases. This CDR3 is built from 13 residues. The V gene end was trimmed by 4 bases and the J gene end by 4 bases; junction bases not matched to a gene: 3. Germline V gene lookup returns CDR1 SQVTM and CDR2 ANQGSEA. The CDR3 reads CSVVRGTTGELFF. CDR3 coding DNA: TGCAGCGTTGTGCGGGGGACCACCGGGGAGCTGTTTTTT.

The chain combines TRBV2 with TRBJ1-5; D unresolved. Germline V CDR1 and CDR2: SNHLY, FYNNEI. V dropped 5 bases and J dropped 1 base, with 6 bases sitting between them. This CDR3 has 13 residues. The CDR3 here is CASSSSSNQPQHF. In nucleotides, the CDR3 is TGTGCCAGCAGTTCCTCCAGCAATCAGCCCCAGCATTTT.

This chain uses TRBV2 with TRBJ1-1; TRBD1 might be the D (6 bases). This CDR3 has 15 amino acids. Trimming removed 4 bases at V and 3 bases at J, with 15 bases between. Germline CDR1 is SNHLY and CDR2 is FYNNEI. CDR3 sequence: CASSALGRGYTEAFF. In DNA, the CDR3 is TGTGCCAGCAGTGCGCTGGGAAGGGGGTACACTGAAGCTTTCTTT.

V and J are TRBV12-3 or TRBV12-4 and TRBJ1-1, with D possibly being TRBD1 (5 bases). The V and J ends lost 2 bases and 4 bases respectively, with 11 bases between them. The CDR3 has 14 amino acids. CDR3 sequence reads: CASSLNRMVTEAFF. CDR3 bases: TGTGCCAGCAGTTTAAACAGGATGGTCACTGAAGCTTTCTTT.

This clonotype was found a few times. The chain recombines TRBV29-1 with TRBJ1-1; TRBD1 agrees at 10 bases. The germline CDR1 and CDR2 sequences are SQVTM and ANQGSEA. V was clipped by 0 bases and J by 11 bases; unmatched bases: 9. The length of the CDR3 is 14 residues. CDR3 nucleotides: TGCAGCGTTGAAGAAGCGGGACAGGGGAAGGTTGCTTTCTTT. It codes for CSVEEAGQGKVAFF. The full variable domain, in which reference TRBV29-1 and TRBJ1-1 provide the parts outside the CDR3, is SAVISQKPSRDICQRGTSLTIQCQVDSQVTMMFWYRQQPGQSLTLIATANQGSEATYESGFVIDKFPISRPNLTFSTLTVSNMSPEDSSIYLCSVEEAGQGKVAFFGQGTRLTVV.

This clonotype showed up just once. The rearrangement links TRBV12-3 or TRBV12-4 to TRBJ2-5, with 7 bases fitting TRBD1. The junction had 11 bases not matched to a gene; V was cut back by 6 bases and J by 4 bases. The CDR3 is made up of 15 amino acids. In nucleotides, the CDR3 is TGTGCCAGCAGCCGGAGACAGGGTGGAGGAGAGACCCAGTACTTC. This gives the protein CASSRRQGGGETQYF.

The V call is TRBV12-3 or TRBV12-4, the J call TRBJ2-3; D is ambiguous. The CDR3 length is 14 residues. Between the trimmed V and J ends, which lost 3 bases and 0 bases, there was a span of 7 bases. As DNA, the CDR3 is TGTGCCAGCAGTTTCGGCCCTAGCACAGATACGCAGTATTTT. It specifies CASSFGPSTDTQYF.

The CDR3 loop is CASGWGGTEAFF. The CDR3 DNA sequence: TGTGCTAGTGGTTGGGGCGGGACTGAAGCTTTCTTT. The chain joins TRBV12-5 to TRBJ1-1, with D maybe TRBD1 (5 bases). Germline V gene lookup returns CDR1 LGHNT and CDR2 FRNRAP. V lost 4 bases and J 5 bases, leaving 8 bases between the germline ends. The CDR3 is 12 residues long.

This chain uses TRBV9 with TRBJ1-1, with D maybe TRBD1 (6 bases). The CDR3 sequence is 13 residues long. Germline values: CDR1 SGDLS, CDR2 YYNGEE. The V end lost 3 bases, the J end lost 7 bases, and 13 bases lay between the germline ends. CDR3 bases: TGTGCCAGCAGCGCTACAGGGATGGGTGAAGCTTTCTTT. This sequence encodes CASSATGMGEAFF.

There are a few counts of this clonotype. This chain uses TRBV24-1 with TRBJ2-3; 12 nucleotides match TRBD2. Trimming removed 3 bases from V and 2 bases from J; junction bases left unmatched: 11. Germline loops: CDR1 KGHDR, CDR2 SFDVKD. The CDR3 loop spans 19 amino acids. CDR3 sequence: CATSDALPRLAGDTDTQYF. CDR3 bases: TGTGCCACCAGTGATGCCTTACCAAGACTAGCGGGGGACACAGATACGCAGTATTTT.

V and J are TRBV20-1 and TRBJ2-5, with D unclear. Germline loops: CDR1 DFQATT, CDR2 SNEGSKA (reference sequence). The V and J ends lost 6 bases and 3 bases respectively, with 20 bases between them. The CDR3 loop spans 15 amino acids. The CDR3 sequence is CSAIIPDSTEETQYF. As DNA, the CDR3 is TGCAGTGCGATAATACCGGATAGTACCGAAGAGACCCAGTACTTC.

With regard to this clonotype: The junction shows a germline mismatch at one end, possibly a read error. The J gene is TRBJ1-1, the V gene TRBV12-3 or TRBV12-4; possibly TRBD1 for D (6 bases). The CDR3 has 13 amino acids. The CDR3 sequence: CASSLRGNPEAFF. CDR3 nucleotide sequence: TGTGCCAGCAGTTTGAGGGGGAACCCTGAAGCTTTCTTT.

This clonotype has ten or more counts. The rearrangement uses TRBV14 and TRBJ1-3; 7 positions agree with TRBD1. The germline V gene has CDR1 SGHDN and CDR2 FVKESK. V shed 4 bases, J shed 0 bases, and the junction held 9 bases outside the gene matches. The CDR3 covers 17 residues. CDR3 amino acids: CASSPMGQLNSGNTIYF. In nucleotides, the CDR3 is TGTGCCAGCAGCCCAATGGGACAGCTGAACTCTGGAAACACCATATATTTT.

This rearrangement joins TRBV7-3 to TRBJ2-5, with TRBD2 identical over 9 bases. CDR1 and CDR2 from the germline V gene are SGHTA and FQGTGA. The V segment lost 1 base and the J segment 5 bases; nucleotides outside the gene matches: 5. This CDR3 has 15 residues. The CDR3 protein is CASSLSGRAGETQYF. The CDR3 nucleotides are TGTGCCAGCAGCTTAAGCGGGAGGGCCGGTGAGACCCAGTACTTC.

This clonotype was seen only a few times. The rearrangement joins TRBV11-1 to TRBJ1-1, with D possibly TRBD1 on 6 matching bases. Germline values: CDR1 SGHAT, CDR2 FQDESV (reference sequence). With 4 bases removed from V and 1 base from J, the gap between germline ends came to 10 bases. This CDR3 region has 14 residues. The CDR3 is CASSWRQANTEAFF. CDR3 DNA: TGTGCCAGCAGCTGGAGACAGGCGAACACTGAAGCTTTCTTT. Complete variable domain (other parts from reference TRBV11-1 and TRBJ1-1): EAEVAQSPRYKITEKSQAVAFWCDPISGHATLYWYRQILGQGPELLVQFQDESVVDDSQLPKDRFSAERLKGVDSTLKIQPAELGDSAMYLCASSWRQANTEAFFGQGTRLTVV.